The clone carrying this TCR beta chain was found many times. Antigen unknown. The time point here: patch test 3, about 24 weeks after DPC sensitization. Treatment of the sample: therapeutic diphenylcyclopropenone sensitization with weekly scalp DPC. The authors' total RNA extraction used unfractionated whole blood. The germline V and J ends were trimmed by 1 base and 4 bases, with 5 bases remaining between them. The CDR3 spans 13 residues. Germline V lookup: CDR1 SEHNR, CDR2 FQNEAQ (reference sequence). Each CDR3 protein gets one entry after TCRdb re-called the RACE reads with MiXCR. The sample records roughly 40,000 distinct CDR3 sequences, roughly 13% being singletons. These data are taken from a study of human T cells and chemical hapten exposure. In the study overall: Diphenylcyclopropenone was administered weekly to the scalp of patients throughout the approximately 24-week study. Alopecia areata, totalis or universalis affected patients who were mostly female. Study-level findings and limits: Healthy people's immune response may differ from that of the donors, who had alopecia. No change in TCRs above 1 in 1000 frequency was produced by DPC sensitization.

This sequence originates from a woman aged 40 to 49 with alopecia areata. Some clones in this sample may be carry-over from other donors' samples. The chain has TRBV7-9 and TRBJ2-1, with D perhaps TRBD1 (5 bases). Material: whole blood, obtained in connection with sensitization to the hapten diphenylcyclopropenone (DPC). CDR3 sequence: CASSLDRYNEQFF. CDR3 bases: TGTGCCAGCAGCTTAGACAGGTACAATGAGCAGTTCTTC.